This T cell receptor (beta chain) was observed in a study of CD8+ T cells in alopecia areata. Study overall: Treated patients received severity scores based on the percentage of scalp area affected.

V lost 4 bases and J 9 bases, leaving 17 bases between the germline ends. This CDR3 has 15 residues. Germline values: CDR1 SGHRS, CDR2 YFSETQ. Study observations and caveats: Possibly as an HLA-related effect, TCR sharing across patients appeared less clear than in mice. Among the top 100, expanded CD8+ clones, as well as scalp clonality, were significantly decreased by tofacitinib.

Treatment described: oral pan-JAK inhibitor, 5-10 mg twice daily. It was cDNA, reverse transcribed from extracted RNA, that served as the sequencing template. Clones were sequenced by immunoSEQ multiplex PCR, and TCRdb holds only the in-frame ones, with some missing. The sample lists roughly 110,000 clones; under 60% were seen once. This clone was counted between two and nine times. Its antigen is undetermined. The sequence was obtained from a human donor with alopecia areata. The chain carries TRBV5-1 and TRBJ1-6; perhaps TRBD1 as D (6 bases). The specimen was CD8+ T cells sorted from blood, collected at week 24, from a patient treated with tofacitinib. CDR3 protein: CASSPYAGGGSPLHF. In DNA form, the CDR3 reads TGCGCCAGCAGCCCGTACGCCGGGGGCGGTTCACCCCTCCACTTT.